This TCR beta chain was retrieved from a study of CD8+ T cells in alopecia areata. Described treatment: oral pan-JAK inhibitor, 5-10 mg twice daily. Extraction and reverse transcription of RNA yielded cDNA as the sequencing template. Profiling relied on immunoSEQ multiplex PCR, and the TCRdb table lists in-frame clones only, not all of them. The profile shows about 110,000 clones, about three fifths of them singletons. CDR1 and CDR2 from the germline V gene are MNHEY and SVGAGI. CDR3 length equals 14 residues. Trimming shortened V by 2 bases and J by 4 bases, and 8 bases separated the two germline ends.

This TCR was sampled from a human donor with alopecia areata. The chain links TRBV6-5 to TRBJ2-2; D may correspond to TRBD1 or TRBD2 (6 bases each). This sample comprised CD8+ T cells sorted from blood, obtained at week 24, from a patient treated with tofacitinib. The CDR3 nucleotides are TGTGCCAGCAGTTACGGAGGGGGCACCGGGGAGCTGTTTTTT. This codes for CASSYGGGTGELFF.